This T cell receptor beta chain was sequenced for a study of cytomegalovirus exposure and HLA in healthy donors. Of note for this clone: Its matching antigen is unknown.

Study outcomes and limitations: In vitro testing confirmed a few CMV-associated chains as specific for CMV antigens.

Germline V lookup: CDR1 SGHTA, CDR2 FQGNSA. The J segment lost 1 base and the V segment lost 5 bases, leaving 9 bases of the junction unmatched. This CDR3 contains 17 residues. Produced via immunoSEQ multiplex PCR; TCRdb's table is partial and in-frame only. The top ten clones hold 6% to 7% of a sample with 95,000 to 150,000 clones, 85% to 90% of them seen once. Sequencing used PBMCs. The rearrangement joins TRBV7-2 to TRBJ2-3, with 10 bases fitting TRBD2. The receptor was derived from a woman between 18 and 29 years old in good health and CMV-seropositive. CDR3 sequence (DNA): TGTGCCAGCAGCCCCGGTTCCCTAGCGGGAGGCACAGATACGCAGTATTTT. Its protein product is CASSPGSLAGGTDTQYF.